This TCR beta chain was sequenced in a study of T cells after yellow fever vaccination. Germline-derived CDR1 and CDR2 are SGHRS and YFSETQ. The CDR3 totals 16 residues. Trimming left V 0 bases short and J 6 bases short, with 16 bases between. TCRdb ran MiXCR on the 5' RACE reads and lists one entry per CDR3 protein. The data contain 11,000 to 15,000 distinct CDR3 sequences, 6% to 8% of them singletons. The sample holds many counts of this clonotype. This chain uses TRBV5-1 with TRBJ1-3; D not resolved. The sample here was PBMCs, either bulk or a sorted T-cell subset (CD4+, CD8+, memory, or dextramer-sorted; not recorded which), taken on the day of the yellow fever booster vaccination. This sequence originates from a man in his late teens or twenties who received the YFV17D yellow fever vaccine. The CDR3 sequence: CASSLGVDGLINTIYF. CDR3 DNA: TGCGCCAGCAGCTTGGGGGTTGACGGACTGATAAACACCATATATTTT.